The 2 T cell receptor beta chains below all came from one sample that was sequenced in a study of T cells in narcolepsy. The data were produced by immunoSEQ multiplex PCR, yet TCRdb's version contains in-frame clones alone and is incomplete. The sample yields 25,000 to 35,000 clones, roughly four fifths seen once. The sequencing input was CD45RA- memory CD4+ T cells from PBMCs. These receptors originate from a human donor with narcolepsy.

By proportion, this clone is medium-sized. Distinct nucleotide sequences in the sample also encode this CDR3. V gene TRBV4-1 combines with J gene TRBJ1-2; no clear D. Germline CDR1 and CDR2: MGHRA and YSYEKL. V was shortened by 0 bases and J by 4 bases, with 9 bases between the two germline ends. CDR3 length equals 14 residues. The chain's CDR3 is CASSQDPDFYGYTF. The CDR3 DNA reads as TGCGCCAGCAGCCAAGACCCAGACTTCTATGGCTACACCTTC.

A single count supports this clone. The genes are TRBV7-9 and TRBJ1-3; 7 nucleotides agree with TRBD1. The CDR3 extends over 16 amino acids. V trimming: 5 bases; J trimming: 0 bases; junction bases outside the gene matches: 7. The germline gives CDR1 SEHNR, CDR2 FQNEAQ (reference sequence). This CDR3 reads CASSLGTDFSGNTIYF. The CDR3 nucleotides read TGTGCCAGCAGCCTAGGGACAGACTTCTCTGGAAACACCATATATTTT.